This T cell receptor (beta chain) was sequenced in a study of lymphopenia after photon versus proton radiotherapy. TCRdb's table, derived via immunoSEQ multiplex PCR, lists solely in-frame clones and lacks some. In the table there are some 25,000 clones, more than 80% of which are singletons. In germline, CDR1 is SGHDT, CDR2 YYEEEE. The CDR3 has 15 residues. With V trimmed by 6 bases and J by 5 bases, 12 bases remained unmatched. The receptor was derived from a man aged 25-45 years with gastric cancer. V usage is TRBV5-6 and J usage is TRBJ2-5; 8 bases fit TRBD1. The starting material was peripheral blood, obtained from a patient treated with photon-based radiotherapy. The CDR3 sequence is CASTFLGQGAETQYF. The CDR3 DNA reads as TGTGCCAGCACCTTCCTTGGACAGGGAGCCGAGACCCAGTACTTC.